Detailed here is one T cell receptor (beta chain). Its antigen remains unidentified. Base qualities are not provided; no much larger clone lies one nucleotide away. Sample time point, as interpreted from the label and publication: after trial treatment. What this sample's treatment or condition label stands for: LDRT plus nivolumab, ipilimumab, low-dose cyclophosphamide and aspirin (RACIN trial). Donors were enrolled in RACIN, a single-arm phase I dose-escalation trial combining nivolumab, ipilimumab, aspirin, low-dose cyclophosphamide and low-dose radiotherapy. To be eligible, a patient needed to have an advanced solid tumor that was TIL-negative. Reads for this sample came from an Illumina HiSeq 2500. A roughly 19-cycle PCR with Phusion amplified the TCRs, pairing a constant-region primer with the adapter that was attached to the V primers. Amplification of the isolated mRNA was done with the MessageAmp II aRNA Amplification Kit, which involved a roughly 16-hour in vitro transcription at 37 degrees C. The Dynabeads mRNA DIRECT Purification Kit was used to isolate mRNA for TCR sequencing. Indexed Illumina adapters were added in a second roughly 23-cycle Phusion PCR, and the resulting products were purified with AMPure XP beads. Regarding the original processing steps: Using custom Perl scripts, TCR sequences that encoded the same protein were pooled, out-of-frame sequences were dropped, and the abundance of each clonotype was calculated. TCR sequences supported by only a single read were excluded from analysis. Repertoire metrics included Shannon entropy, Gini index, clonality, richness, and frequency of TCRs shared between repertoires. TCRdb reprocessing: public reads trimmed at Q25 with fastp, clones called with MiXCR, in-frame beta chains kept. Every CDR3 protein is listed once, alongside the most common genes and DNA of its rows. TCRdb, not the original authors, processed these V and J calls. For this sample the table gives around 57,000 distinct CDR3 sequences, of which around a third were detected only once. Over 7% of the sample comes from the top ten.

CDR1 and CDR2, looked up from the germline V gene (reference sequence), are SGHAT and FQDESV. Taken from cysteine to phenylalanine, the CDR3 has 15 residues. Only the CDR3 DNA is retained, 45 bases long and in frame from the first base. At the junction V is shortened by 11 bases and J by 7 bases; bases outside the gene matches: 14. This specimen comes from a study of low-dose radiotherapy and immunotherapy resistance in tumors (dated by TCRdb to about 2022). Context from the whole study: Patients in Cohort 1 were given 0.5 Gy per fraction every 2 weeks, and the prescribed total PTV dose was 6.5 Gy. Patients were given nivolumab as a 240 mg flat dose every two weeks and ipilimumab at 1 mg/kg every six weeks, with both drugs delivered intravenously. No randomization into treatment groups was done for the people taking part in the trial. Cyclophosphamide 200 mg/m2 was given intravenously every two weeks, one day before each radiation and immunotherapy administration. Starting on cycle 1 day 1, patients took 300 mg of aspirin by mouth once daily for four cycles. In Cohort 2, 1 Gy per fraction was delivered every two weeks, for a total of 13 Gy over 26 weeks. The translational analysis covered eight patients: three from the first dose cohort and the first five from the second dose cohort. First-strand cDNA was synthesized with Superscript III and a set of TRAV- and TRBV-specific primers, covering both TCRalpha and TCRbeta chains.

The source of this sequence is a male donor with rectosigmoid adenocarcinoma. The chain uses TRBV11-1 and TRBJ2-1, and 10 junction bases match TRBD2. This specimen was PBMCs, taken after low-dose radiotherapy plus immunotherapy. This receptor has the CDR3 CAGGILAGARNEQFF. The DNA is as follows: TGTGCCGGGGGGATTCTAGCGGGAGCCCGAAATGAGCAGTTCTTC.